This T cell receptor (beta chain) was sequenced in a study of T cells after yellow fever vaccination. Study context: Low-cell-number fractions underwent preparation using SMART-Seq v4 Ultra Low Input.

Germline values: CDR1 MNHEY, CDR2 SVGEGT. There are 14 residues in the CDR3. The ends were cut back, 6 bases at V and 0 bases at J, with 9 bases in the middle. Findings and caveats of the study: FACS-sorted repertoires might harbor abundant contaminating clonotypes from the bulk population. There was a small share of clonotypes that showed up in both the CD4 and CD8 compartments.

TCRdb reanalysed the 5' RACE reads using MiXCR and keeps one entry per CDR3 protein. The table shows nearly 45,000 distinct CDR3 sequences, with 6% to 7% occurring only once. The table lists this clonotype with many counts. The chain has TRBV6-2 or TRBV6-3 and TRBJ2-1; a weak D match, TRBD2 (5 bases). The source material was CD8+ T cells not binding an NS4B(214-222) dextramer, sorted from PBMCs, sampled 45 days after the yellow fever booster vaccination. This clonotype originated in a man under 40 who received the YFV17D yellow fever vaccine. The CDR3 reads CASRAGVSYNEQFF. CDR3 coding DNA: TGTGCCAGCAGAGCCGGGGTCTCCTACAATGAGCAGTTCTTC.